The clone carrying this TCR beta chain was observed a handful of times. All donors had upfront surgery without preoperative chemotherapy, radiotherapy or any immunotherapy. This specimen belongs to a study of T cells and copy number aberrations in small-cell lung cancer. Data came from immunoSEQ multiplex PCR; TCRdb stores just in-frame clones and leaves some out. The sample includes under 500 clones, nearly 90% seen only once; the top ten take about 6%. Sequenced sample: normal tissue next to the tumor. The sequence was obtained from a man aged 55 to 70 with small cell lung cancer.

The CDR3: CASSLSRASSGANVLTF. The CDR3 DNA reads as TGTGCCAGCAGCTTGTCGCGGGCGTCGTCTGGGGCCAACGTCCTGACTTTC. The chain carries TRBV11-2 and TRBJ2-6; a weak D match, TRBD2 (5 bases). The ends were cut back, 3 bases at V and 1 base at J, with 13 bases in the middle. The CDR3 runs to 17 residues. Germline assignment: CDR1 SGHAT and CDR2 FQNNGV.